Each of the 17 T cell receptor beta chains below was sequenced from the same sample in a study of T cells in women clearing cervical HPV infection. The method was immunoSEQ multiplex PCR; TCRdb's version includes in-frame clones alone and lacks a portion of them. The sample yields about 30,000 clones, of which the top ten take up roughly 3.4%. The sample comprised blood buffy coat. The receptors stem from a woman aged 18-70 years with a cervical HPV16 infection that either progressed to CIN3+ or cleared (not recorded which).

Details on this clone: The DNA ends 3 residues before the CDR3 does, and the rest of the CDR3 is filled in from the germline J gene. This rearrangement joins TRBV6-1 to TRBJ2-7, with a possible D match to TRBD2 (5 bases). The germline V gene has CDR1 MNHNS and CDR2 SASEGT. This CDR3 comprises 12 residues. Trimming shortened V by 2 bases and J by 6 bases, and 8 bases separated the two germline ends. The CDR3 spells CASSEISAEQYF. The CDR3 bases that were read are TGTGCCAGCAGTGAAATTAGCGCCGAG.

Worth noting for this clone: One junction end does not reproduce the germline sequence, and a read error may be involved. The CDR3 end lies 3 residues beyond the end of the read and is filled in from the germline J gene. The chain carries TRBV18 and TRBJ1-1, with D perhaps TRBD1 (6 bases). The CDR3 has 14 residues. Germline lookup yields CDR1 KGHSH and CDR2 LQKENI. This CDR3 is CASSPPVAGAEAFF. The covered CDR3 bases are TGTGCCAGCTCACCACCGGTCGCGGGGGCTGAG.

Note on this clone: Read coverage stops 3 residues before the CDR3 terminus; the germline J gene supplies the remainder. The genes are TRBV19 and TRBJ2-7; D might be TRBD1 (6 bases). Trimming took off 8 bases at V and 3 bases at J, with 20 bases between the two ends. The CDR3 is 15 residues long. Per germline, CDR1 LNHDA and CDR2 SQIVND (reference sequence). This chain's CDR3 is CASHFTGIRGYEQYF. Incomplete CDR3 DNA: TGTGCCAGTCATTTTACAGGAATCAGGGGCTACGAG.

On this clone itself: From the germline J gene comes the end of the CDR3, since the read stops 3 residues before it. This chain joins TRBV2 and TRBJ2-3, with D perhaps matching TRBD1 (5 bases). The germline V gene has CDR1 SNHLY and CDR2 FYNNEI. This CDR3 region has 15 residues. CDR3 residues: CASSVNSIREETQYF. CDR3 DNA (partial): TGTGCCAGCAGTGTAAACTCTATCAGGGAAGAGACG.

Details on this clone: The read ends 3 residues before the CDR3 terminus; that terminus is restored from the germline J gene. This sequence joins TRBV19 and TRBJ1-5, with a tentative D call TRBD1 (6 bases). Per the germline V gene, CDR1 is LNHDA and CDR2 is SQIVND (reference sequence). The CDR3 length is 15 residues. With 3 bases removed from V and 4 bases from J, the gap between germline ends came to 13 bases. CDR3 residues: CASSMLRGINQPQHF. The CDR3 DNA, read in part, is TGTGCCAGTAGTATGCTCAGGGGAATAAATCAGCCC.

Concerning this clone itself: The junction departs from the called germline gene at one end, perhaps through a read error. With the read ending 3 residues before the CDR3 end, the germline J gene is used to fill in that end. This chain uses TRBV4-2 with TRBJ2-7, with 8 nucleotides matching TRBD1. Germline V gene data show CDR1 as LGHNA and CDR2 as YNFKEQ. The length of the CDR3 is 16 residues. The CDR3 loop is CASSQEAGQAIYEQYF. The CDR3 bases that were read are TGCGCCAGCAGCCAAGAGGCGGGACAGGCGATATACGAG.

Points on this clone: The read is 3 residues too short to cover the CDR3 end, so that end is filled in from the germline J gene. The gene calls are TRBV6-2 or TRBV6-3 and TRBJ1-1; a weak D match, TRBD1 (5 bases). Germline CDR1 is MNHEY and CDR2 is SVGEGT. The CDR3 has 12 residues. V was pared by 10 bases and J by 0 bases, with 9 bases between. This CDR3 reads CATQQVNTEAFF. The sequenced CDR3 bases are TGTGCCACCCAACAGGTGAACACTGAA.

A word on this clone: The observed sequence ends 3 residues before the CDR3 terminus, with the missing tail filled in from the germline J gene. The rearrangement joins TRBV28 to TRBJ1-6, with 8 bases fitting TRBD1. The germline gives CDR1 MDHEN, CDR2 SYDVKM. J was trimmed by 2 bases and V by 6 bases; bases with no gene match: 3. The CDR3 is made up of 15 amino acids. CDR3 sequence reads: CASSQGATYNSPLHF. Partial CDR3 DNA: TGTGCCAGCAGCCAGGGGGCCACCTATAATTCACCC.

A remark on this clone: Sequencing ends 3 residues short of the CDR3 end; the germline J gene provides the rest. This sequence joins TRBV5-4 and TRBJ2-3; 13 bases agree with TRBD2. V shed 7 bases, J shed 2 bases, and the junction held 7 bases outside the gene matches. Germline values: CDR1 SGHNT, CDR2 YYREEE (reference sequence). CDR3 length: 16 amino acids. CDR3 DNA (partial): TGTGCCAGCGGTACCGGGACTAGCGGGAACACAGATACG. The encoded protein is CASGTGTSGNTDT. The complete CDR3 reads CASGTGTSGNTDTQYF. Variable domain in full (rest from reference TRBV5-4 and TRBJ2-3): ETGVTQSPTHLIKTRGQQVTLRCSSQSGHNTVSWYQQALGQGPQFIFQYYREEENGRGNFPPRFSGLQFPNYSSELNVNALELDDSALYLCASGTGTSGNTDTQYFGPGTRLTVL.

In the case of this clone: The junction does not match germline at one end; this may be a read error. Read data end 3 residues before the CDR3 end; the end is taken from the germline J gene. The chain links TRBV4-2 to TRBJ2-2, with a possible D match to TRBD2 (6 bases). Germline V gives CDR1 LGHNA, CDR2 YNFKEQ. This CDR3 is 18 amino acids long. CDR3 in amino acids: CASSQEKGLADLTGELFF. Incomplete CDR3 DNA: TGCGCCAGCAGCCAAGAAAAGGGATTAGCGGACCTCACCGGGGAG.

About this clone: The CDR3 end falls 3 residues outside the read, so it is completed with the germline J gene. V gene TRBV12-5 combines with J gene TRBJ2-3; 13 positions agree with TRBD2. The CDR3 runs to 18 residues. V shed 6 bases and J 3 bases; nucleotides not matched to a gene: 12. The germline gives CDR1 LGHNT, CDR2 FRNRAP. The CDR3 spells CASGTGLAGWGETDTQYF. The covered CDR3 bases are TGTGCTAGTGGCACGGGACTAGCGGGATGGGGAGAGACAGATACG.

Partial CDR3 DNA: TGTGCCAGCAGCCAAAGCCGCCTCCGAAGCTCCTACAATGAG. Translated, it gives CASSQSRLRSSYNE. The whole CDR3 protein reads CASSQSRLRSSYNEQFF. J is TRBJ2-1 and V is TRBV14; no firm D call. The CDR3 end lies 3 residues beyond the end of the read and is filled in from the germline J gene. The CDR3 sequence is 17 residues long. Trimming removed 2 bases at V and 0 bases at J, with 14 bases between. CDR1 and CDR2 from the germline V gene are SGHDN and FVKESK.

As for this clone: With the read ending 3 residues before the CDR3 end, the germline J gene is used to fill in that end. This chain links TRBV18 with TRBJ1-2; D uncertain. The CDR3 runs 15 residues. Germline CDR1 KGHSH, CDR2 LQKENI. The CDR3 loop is CASARPAAGALDYTF. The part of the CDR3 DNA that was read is TGTGCCAGCGCACGACCGGCAGCGGGAGCCTTGGAC.

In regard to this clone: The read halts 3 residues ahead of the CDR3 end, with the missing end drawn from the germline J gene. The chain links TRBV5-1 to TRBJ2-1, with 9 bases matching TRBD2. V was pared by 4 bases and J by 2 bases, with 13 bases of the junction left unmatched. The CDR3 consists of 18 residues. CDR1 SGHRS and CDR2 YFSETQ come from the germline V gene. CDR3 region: CASSHGSVSGSAYNEQFF. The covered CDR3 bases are TGCGCCAGCAGCCACGGTTCCGTTAGCGGGAGTGCCTACAATGAG. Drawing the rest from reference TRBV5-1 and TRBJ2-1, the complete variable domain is KAGVTQTPRYLIKTRGQQVTLSCSPISGHRSVSWYQQTPGQGLQFLFEYFSETQRNKGNFPGRFSGRQFSNSRSEMNVSTLELGDSALYLCASSHGSVSGSAYNEQFFGPGTRLTVL.

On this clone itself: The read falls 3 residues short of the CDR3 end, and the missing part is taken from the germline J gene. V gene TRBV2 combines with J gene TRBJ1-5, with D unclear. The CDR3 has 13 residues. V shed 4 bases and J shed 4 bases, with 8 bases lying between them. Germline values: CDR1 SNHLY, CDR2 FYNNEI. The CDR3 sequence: CASSGYQNQPQHF. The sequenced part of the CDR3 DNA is TGTGCCAGCAGTGGATATCAGAATCAGCCC.

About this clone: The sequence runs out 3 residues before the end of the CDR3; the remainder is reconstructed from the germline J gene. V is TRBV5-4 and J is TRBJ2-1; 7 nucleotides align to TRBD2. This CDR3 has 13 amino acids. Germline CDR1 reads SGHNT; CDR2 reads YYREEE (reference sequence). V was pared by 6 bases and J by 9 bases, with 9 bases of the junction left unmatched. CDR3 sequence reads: CASTWEGIGEQFF. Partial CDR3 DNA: TGTGCCAGCACTTGGGAGGGGATCGGTGAG.

CDR3 amino acids: CSVAGQATRETQYF. The part of the CDR3 DNA that was read is TGCAGCGTAGCCGGACAGGCAACTCGGGAGACG. This sequence joins TRBV29-1 and TRBJ2-3, with TRBD1 as a possible D gene (7 bases). The DNA ends 3 residues before the CDR3 does, and the rest of the CDR3 is filled in from the germline J gene. Germline V gives CDR1 SQVTM, CDR2 ANQGSEA. The CDR3 runs 14 residues.